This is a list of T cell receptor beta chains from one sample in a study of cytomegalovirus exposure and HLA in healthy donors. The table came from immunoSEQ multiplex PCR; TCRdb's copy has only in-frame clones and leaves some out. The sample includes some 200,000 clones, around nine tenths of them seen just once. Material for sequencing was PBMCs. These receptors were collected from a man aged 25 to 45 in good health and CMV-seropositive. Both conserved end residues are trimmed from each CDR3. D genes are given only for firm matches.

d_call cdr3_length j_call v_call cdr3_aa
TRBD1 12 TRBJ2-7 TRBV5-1 ASREGQALYEQY
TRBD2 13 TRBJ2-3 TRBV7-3 ASSLTTSGGDTQY
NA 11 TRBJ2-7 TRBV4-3 ASSQGLQGEQY
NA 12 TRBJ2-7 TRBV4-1 ASSQAEVSYEQY
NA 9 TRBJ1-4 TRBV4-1 ASSRNEKLF
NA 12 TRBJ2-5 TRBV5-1 ASSLGTVQETQY
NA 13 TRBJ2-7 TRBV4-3 ASSQDLGTLYEQY
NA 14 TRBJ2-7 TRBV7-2 ASSLDGTTVSYEQY
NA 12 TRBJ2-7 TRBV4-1 ASSQVEDSYEQY
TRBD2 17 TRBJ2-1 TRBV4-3 ASSHVGSSGGRSYNEQF
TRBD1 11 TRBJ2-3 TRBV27 ASSPTGPDTQY
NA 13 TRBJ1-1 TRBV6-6 ASSYSSLGHTEAF
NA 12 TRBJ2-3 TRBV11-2 ASSTPDAADTQY
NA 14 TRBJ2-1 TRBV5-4 ASSPRRWEPYNEQF
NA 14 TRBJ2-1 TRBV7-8 ASSSSPGTPYNEQF
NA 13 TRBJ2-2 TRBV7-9 ASSLAETATGELF
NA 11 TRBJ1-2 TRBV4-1 ASSLERRGGYT
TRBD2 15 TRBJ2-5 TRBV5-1 ASSSRRERGGQETQY
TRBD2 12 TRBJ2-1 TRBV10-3 AIKGTSGIDEQF
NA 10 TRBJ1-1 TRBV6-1 ASSGDNTEAF
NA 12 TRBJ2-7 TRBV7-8 ASSLRAANYEQY
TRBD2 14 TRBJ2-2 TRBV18 ASPPVGGQRTGELF
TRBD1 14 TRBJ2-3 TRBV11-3 ASSPRTGSGTDTQY
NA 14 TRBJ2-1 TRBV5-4 ASSPQHSVLDNEQF
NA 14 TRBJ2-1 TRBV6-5 ASSSRGTSLYNEQF
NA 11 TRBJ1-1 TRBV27 ASSFVGGTEAF
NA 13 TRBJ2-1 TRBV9 ASRKGLEVYNEQF
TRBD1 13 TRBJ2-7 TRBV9 ASSARQGHDYEQY
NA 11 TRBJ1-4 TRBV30 AWSGAYNEKLF
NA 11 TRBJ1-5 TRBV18 ASSLGRGQPQH